Presented here are 5 T cell receptor beta chains from one specimen sequenced in a study of identical twins (dated by TCRdb to about 2016). The library was prepared using 5' RACE. The instrument given in TCRdb is Illumina HiSeq 2000. The public reads were quality trimmed at Q25 with fastp and then assembled into clones with MiXCR by TCRdb, keeping productive beta chains. Identical CDR3 proteins give one entry, which carries the most common genes and DNA. A total of 690,000 or so distinct CDR3 sequences appear in this sample, around 6% of them only once. Around 1.9% of the sample is held by the ten biggest clonotypes. Sequencing input: naive T cells sorted from blood. What this sample's cell subset or site label stands for: cells isolated with a human naive T-cell isolation kit. These TCRs come from a man aged 18 to 30 in good health.

The gene calls are TRBV4-3 and TRBJ2-3; D might be TRBD2 (5 bases). Looked up from germline, CDR1 is LGHNA and CDR2 is YSLEER. CDR3 length equals 17 residues. Trimming removed 0 bases from V and 0 bases from J, with 13 bases in between. CDR3 region: CASSQDGGGSSTDTQYF. The CDR3 DNA sequence: TGCGCCAGCAGCCAAGATGGTGGCGGGTCTAGCACAGATACGCAGTATTTT.

The sample holds a few counts of this clonotype. The chain couples TRBV20-1 to TRBJ2-7; 13 nucleotides align to TRBD2. The CDR3 sequence is 13 residues long. Germline CDR1 is DFQATT and CDR2 is SNEGSKA (reference sequence). Trimming took 4 bases from V and 8 from J; bases not matched to a gene: 5. The CDR3 DNA reads as TGCAGTGCTACCCGACTAGCGGGAGGACAGCAGTACGTC. Protein sequence: CSATRLAGGQQYV.

Many counts were recorded for this clonotype. The genes are TRBV5-6 and TRBJ2-7, with 8 bases fitting TRBD1. V was pared by 4 bases and J by 4 bases, with 13 bases of the junction left unmatched. This CDR3 has 16 amino acids. Germline values: CDR1 SGHDT, CDR2 YYEEEE. The CDR3 sequence: CASSKRPQGARYEQYV. The CDR3, as DNA: TGTGCCAGCAGCAAACGACCTCAGGGGGCGCGATACGAGCAGTACGTC.

This clonotype has ten or more counts. The chain joins TRBV2 to TRBJ2-5; D is undetermined. This CDR3 region has 12 residues. V lost 3 bases and J lost 3, with 5 bases in between. Germline V gives CDR1 SNHLY, CDR2 FYNNEI. The CDR3 loop reads CASSEVEETQYF. The CDR3, as DNA: TGTGCCAGCAGTGAGGTGGAAGAGACCCAGTACTTC.

This clonotype has just a few counts. The chain combines TRBV4-3 with TRBJ1-5; TRBD1 might be the D (5 bases). The V end was cut by 4 bases, the J end by 1 base, with 20 bases between. CDR1 LGHNA and CDR2 YSLEER come from the germline V gene. The CDR3 contains 18 residues. CDR3 amino acids: CASSLSKAGGWSNQPQHF. DNA for the CDR3: TGCGCCAGCAGCCTCTCGAAGGCGGGGGGGTGGAGCAATCAGCCCCAGCATTTT.